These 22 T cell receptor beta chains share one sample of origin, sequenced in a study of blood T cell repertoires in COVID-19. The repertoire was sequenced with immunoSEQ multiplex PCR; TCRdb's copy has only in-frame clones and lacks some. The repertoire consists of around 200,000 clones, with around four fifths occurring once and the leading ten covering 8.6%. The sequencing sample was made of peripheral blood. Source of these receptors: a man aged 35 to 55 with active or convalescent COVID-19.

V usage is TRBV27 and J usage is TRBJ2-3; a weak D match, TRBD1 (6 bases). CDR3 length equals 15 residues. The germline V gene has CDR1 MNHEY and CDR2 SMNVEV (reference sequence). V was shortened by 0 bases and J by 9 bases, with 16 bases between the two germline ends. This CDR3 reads CASSLSSAPGATQYF. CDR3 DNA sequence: TGTGCCAGCAGTTTATCGTCGGCCCCAGGGGCCACGCAGTATTTT.

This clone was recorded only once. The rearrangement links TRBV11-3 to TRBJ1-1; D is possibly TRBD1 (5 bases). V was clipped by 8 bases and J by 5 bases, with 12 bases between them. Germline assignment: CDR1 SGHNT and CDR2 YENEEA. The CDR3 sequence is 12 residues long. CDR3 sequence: CASAVGGTEAFF. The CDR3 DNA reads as TGTGCCAGCGCGGTCGGGGGTACTGAAGCTTTCTTT.

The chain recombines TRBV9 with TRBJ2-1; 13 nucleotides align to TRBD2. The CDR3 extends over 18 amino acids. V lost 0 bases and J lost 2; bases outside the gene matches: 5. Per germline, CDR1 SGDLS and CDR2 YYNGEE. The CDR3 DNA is TGTGCCAGCAGCGTAGAACTAGCGGGAGGGGGAACCTACAATGAGCAGTTCTTC. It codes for CASSVELAGGGTYNEQFF.

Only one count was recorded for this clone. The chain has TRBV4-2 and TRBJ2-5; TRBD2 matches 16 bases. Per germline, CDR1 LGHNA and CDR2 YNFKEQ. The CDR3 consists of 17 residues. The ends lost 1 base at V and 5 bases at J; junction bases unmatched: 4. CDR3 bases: TGTGCCAGCAGCCAAGCTGGGACTAGCGGGGGGGTTGAGACCCAGTACTTC. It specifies CASSQAGTSGGVETQYF.

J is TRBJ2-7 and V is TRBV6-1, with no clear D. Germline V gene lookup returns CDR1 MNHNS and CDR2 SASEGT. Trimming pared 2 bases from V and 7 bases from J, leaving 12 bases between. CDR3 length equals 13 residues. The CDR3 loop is CASSETRSWEQYF. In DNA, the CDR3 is TGTGCCAGCAGTGAAACACGATCATGGGAGCAGTACTTC.

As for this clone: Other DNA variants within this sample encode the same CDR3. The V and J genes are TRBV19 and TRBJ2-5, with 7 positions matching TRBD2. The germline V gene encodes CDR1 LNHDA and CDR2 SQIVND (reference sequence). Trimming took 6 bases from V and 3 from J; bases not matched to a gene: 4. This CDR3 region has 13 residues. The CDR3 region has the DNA TGTGCCAGTAGACGGGCGGGGGAAGAGACCCAGTACTTC. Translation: CASRRAGEETQYF.

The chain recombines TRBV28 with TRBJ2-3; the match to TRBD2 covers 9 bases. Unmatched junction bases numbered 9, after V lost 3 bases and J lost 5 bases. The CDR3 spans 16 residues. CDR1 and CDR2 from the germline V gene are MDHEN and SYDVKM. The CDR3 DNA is TGTGCCAGCAGTTTTGGGATGGCTAGCGGGGTAGATACGCAGTATTTT. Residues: CASSFGMASGVDTQYF.

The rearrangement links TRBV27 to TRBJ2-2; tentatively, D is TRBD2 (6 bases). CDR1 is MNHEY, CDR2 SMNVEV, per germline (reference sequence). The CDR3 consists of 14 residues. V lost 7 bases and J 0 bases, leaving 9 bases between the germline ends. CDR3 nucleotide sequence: TGTGCCAGCATGCGGGGAGCGAACACCGGGGAGCTGTTTTTT. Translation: CASMRGANTGELFF.

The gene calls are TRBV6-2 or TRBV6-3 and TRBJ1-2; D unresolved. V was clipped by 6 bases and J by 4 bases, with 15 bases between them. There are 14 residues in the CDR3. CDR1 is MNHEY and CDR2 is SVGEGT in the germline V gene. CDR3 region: CASSPLGPLYGYTF. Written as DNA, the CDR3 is TGTGCCAGCAGCCCCCTGGGCCCCCTCTATGGCTACACCTTC.

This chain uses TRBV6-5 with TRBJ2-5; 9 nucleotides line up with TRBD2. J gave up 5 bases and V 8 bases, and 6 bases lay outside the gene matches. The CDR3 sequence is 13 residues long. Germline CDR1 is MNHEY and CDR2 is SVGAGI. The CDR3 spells CASAGGIWETQYF. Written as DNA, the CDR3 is TGTGCCAGCGCGGGGGGGATATGGGAGACCCAGTACTTC.

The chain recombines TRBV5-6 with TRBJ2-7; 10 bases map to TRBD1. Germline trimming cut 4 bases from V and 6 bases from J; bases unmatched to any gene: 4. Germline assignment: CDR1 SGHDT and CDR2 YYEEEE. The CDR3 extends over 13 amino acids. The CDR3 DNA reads TGTGCCAGCAGCGGGGACAGGGGAACCGAGCAGTACTTC. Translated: CASSGDRGTEQYF.

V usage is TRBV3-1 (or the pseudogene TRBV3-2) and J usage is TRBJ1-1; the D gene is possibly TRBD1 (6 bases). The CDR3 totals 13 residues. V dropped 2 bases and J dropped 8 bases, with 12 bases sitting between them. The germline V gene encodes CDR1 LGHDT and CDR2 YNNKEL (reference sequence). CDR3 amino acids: CASSQPGDVEAFF. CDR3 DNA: TGTGCCAGCAGCCAACCAGGGGATGTGGAAGCTTTCTTT.

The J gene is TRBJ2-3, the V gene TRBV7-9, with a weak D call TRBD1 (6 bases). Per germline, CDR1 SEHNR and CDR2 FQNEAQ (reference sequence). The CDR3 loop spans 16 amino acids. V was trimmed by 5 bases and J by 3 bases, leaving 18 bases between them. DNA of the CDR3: TGTGCCAGCAGCCTAAGGACAGTTACGCTAACAGATACGCAGTATTTT. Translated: CASSLRTVTLTDTQYF.

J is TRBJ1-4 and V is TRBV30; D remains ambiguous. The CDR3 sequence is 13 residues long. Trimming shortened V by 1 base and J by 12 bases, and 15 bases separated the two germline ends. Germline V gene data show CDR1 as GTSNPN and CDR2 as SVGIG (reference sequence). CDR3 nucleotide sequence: TGTGCCTGGAGTGCCGCATCGGATGCGGAACTGTTTTTT. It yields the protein CAWSAASDAELFF.

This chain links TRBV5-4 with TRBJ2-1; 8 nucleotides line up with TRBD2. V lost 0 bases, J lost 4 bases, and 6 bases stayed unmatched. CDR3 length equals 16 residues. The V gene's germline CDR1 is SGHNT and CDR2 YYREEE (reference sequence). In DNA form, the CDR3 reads TGTGCCAGCAGCTTGGATTCAGCGGGGGAGTACAATGAGCAGTTCTTC. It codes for CASSLDSAGEYNEQFF. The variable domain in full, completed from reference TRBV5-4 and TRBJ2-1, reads ETGVTQSPTHLIKTRGQQVTLRCSSQSGHNTVSWYQQALGQGPQFIFQYYREEENGRGNFPPRFSGLQFPNYSSELNVNALELDDSALYLCASSLDSAGEYNEQFFGPGTRLTVL.

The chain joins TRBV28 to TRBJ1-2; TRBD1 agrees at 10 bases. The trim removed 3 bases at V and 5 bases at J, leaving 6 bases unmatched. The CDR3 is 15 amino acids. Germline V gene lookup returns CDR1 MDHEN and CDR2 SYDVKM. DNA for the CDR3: TGTGCCAGCAGTTTTTCCGGGACAGGGGATTATGGCTACACCTTC. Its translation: CASSFSGTGDYGYTF.

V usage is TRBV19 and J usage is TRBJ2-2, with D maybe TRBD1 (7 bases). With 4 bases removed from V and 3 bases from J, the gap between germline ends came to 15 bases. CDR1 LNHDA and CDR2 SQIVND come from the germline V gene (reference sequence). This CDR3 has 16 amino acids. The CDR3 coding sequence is TGTGCCAGTAGTAAAAAGGCAGGGGGGTACACCGGGGAGCTGTTTTTT. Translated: CASSKKAGGYTGELFF.

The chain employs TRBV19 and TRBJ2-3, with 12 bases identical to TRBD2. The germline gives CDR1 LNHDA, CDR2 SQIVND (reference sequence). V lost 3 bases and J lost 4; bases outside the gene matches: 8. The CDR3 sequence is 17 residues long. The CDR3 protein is CASSMGVASGGADTQYF. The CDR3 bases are TGTGCCAGTAGTATGGGTGTGGCTAGCGGGGGGGCAGATACGCAGTATTTT.

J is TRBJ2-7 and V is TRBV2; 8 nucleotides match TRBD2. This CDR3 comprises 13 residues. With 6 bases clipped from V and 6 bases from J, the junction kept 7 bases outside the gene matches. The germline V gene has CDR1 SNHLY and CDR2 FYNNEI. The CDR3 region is CASRGTRSGEQYF. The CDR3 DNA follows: TGTGCCAGCAGGGGGACTAGGTCCGGCGAGCAGTACTTC.

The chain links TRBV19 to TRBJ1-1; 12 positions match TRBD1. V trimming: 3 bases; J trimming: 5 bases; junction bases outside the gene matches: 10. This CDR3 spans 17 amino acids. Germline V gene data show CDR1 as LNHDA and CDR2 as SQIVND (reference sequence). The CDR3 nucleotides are TGTGCCAGTAGTATGATCCCCGGGACAGGGGGCCTTACTGAAGCTTTCTTT. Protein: CASSMIPGTGGLTEAFF.

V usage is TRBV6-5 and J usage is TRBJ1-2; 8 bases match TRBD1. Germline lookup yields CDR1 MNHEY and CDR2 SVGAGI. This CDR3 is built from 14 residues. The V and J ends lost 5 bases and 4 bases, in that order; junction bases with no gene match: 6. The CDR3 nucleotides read TGTGCCAGCAGTCCTCAGGGGGCTGGCTATGGCTACACCTTC. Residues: CASSPQGAGYGYTF.

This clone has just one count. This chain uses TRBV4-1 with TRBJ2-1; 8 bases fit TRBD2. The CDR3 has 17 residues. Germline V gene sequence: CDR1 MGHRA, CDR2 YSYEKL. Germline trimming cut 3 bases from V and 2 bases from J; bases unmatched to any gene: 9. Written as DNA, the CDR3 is TGCGCCAGCAGCCATAGGCCGAATAGCGGGGCCTACAATGAGCAGTTCTTC. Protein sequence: CASSHRPNSGAYNEQFF.